This T cell receptor (beta chain) originates from a study of blood T cell repertoires in COVID-19. Methods used by the authors: Scientists estimated how many nucleated cells there were by amplifying reference gene primers. Assay used: immunoSEQ multiplex PCR; TCRdb lists only in-frame clones, some missing. D and trimming were read from the DNA, whereas the V and J calls and clone size are those reported in that table. The repertoire includes 200,000 to 250,000 clones, around 90% of them detected once, and approximately 1.4% sits in the top ten. V was cut by 2 bases and J by 0 bases, with 8 bases left in between. CDR1 is SGHTA, CDR2 FQGTGA, per germline. The CDR3 sequence is 15 residues long.

What was sequenced was peripheral blood. The clonotype was recovered from an elderly man with acute or convalescent COVID-19. This sequence joins TRBV7-3 and TRBJ2-1; D is ambiguous. The CDR3 sequence: CASSLVRVSYNEQFF. DNA for the CDR3: TGTGCCAGCAGCTTAGTGCGAGTCTCCTACAATGAGCAGTTCTTC.